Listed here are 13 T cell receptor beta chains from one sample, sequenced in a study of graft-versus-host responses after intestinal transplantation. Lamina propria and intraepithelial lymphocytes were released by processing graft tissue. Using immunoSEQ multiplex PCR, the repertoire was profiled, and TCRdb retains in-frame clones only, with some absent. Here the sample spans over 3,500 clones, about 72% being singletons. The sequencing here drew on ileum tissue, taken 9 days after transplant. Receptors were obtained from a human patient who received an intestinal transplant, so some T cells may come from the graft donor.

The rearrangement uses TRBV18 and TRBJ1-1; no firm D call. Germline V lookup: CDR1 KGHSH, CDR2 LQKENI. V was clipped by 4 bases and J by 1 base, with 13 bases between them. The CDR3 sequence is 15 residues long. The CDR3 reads CASSRYPPGNTEAFF. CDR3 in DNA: TGTGCCAGCTCACGATACCCCCCTGGGAACACTGAAGCTTTCTTT.

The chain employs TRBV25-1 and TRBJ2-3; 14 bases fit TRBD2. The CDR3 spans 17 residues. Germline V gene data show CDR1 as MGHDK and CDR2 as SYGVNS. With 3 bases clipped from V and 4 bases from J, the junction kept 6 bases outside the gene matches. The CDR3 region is CASSDPRLAGGPDTQYF. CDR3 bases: TGTGCCAGCAGTGACCCCAGACTAGCGGGGGGGCCAGATACGCAGTATTTT. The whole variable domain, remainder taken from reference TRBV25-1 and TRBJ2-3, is EADIYQTPRYLVIGTGKKITLECSQTMGHDKMYWYQQDPGMELHLIHYSYGVNSTEKGDLSSESTVSRIRTEHFPLTLESARPSHTSQYLCASSDPRLAGGPDTQYFGPGTRLTVL.

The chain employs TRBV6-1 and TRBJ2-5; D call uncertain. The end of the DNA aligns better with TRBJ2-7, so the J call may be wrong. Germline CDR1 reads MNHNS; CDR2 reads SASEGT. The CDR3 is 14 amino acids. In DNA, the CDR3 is TGTGCCAGCAGTGAAGGGGTTAGGGTCCACGAGCAGTACTTC. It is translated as CASSEGVRVHEQYF.

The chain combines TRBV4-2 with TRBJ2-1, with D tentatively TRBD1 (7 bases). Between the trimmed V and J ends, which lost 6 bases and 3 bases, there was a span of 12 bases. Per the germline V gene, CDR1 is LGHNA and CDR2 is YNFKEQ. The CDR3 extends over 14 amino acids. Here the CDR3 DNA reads TGTGCCAGCAGAGACAGGGAGGACTACAATGAGCAGTTCTTC. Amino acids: CASRDREDYNEQFF.

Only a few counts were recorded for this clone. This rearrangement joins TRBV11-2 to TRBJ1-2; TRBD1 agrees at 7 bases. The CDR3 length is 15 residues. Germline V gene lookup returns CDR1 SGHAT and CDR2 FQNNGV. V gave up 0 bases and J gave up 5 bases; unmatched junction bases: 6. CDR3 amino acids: CASSLDIVQGYGYTF. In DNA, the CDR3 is TGTGCCAGCAGCTTAGATATAGTACAGGGGTATGGCTACACCTTC.

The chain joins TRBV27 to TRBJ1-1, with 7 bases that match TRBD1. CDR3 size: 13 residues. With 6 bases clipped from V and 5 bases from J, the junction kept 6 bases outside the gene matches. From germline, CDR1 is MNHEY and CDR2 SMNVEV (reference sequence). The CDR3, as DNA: TGTGCCAGCAGCGTAGACAGGGCAACTGAAGCTTTCTTT. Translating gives CASSVDRATEAFF.

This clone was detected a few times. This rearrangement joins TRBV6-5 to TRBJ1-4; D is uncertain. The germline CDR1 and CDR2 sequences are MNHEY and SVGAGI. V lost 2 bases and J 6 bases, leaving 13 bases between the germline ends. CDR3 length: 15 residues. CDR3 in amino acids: CASSYEGGDYEKLFF. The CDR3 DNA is TGTGCCAGCAGTTACGAGGGTGGCGACTATGAAAAACTGTTTTTT.

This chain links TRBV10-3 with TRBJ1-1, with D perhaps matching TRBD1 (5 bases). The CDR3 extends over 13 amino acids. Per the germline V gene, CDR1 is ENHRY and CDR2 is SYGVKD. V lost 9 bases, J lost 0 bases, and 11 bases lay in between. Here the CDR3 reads CAIRQIMNTEAFF. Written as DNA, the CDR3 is TGTGCCATACGACAGATTATGAACACTGAAGCTTTCTTT.

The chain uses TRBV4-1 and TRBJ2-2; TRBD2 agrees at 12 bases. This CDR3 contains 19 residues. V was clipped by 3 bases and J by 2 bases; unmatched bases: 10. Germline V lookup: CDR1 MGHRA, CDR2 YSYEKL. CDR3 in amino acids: CASSHTKLAGGHNTGELFF. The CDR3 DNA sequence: TGCGCCAGCAGCCATACGAAACTAGCGGGGGGCCACAACACCGGGGAGCTGTTTTTT.

CDR3 in DNA: TGTGCCAGCAGCCCGGACAGGGGGCTTGAGACCCAGTACTTC. It translates to CASSPDRGLETQYF. The rearrangement uses TRBV5-4 and TRBJ2-5; 11 bases are shared with TRBD1. This CDR3 has 14 amino acids. V lost 4 bases, J lost 5 bases, and 4 bases stayed unmatched. Germline CDR1 is SGHNT and CDR2 is YYREEE (reference sequence).

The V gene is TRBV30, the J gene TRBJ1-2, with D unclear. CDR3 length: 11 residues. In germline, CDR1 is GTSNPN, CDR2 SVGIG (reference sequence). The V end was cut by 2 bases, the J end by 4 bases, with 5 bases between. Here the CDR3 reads CAWSLFYGYTF. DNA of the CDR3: TGTGCCTGGAGTCTTTTCTATGGCTACACCTTC. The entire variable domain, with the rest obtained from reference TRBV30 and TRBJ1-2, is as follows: SQTIHQWPATLVQPVGSPLSLECTVEGTSNPNLYWYRQAAGRGLQLLFYSVGIGQISSEVPQNLSASRPQDRQFILSSKKLLLSDSGFYLCAWSLFYGYTFGSGTRLTVV.

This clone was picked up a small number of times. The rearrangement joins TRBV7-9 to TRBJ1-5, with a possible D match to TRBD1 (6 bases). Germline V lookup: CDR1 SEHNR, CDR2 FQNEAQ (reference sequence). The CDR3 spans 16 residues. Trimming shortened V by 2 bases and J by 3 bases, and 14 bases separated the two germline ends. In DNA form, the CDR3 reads TGTGCCAGCAGCTTATTCGGGACAACCCACAATCAGCCCCAGCATTTT. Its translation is CASSLFGTTHNQPQHF.

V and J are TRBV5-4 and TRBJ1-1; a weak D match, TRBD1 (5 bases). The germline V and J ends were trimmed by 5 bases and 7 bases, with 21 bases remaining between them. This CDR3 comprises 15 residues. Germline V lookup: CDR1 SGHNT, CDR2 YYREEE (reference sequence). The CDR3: CASSFKTGAQGEAFF. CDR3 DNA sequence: TGTGCCAGCAGTTTCAAAACGGGAGCTCAGGGTGAAGCTTTCTTT.